This T cell receptor beta chain originates from a study of CD8 T cells in Susac syndrome. Notes on this clonotype: What it binds is not known.

This CDR3 spans 13 amino acids. Germline CDR1 SQVTM, CDR2 ANQGSEA. The junction had 9 bases not matched to a gene; V was cut back by 7 bases and J by 7 bases. Findings and limits, study-wide: The study acknowledged a relatively small number of individuals in its TCR sequencing and HLA analysis.

Random hexamers primed reverse transcription of 0.5 to 1 ug RNA. By means of immunoSEQ multiplex PCR, TCR beta CDR3 spanning 54 Vbeta and 13 Jbeta underwent amplification. In TCRdb, the immunoSEQ multiplex PCR reads were re-called with MiXCR into one record per CDR3 protein. Among approximately 300,000 distinct CDR3 sequences, about 91% were seen once, and the ten largest hold more than 0.15%. High-throughput TCR beta sequencing covered peripheral CD8+ and CD4+ T cells. Negative magnetic isolation gave CD8+ and CD4+ cells; FACS enriched CD8+ TEMRA. The TCR comes from a human donor with multiple sclerosis. The material sequenced was CD8+ T cells from PBMCs. The chain employs TRBV29-1 and TRBJ2-1; TRBD1 agrees at 8 bases. The CDR3 DNA reads TGCAGCGCTGTGCGGACAGGGTCGAATGAGCAGTTCTTC. The encoded protein is CSAVRTGSNEQFF.